Each of the 7 T cell receptor beta chains below was sequenced from the same sample in a study of blood T cell repertoires in COVID-19. Sequenced by immunoSEQ multiplex PCR; TCRdb stores in-frame clones only, minus some. This sample has approximately 200,000 clones, with around 90% found just once. Sequenced: peripheral blood. The receptors shown here come from a man aged 65 to 79 with acute or convalescent COVID-19.

The V call is TRBV7-6, the J call TRBJ2-7, with 7 bases matching TRBD2. After removal of 0 bases from V and 2 bases from J, the junction contained 7 bases not matched to a gene. The CDR3 spans 16 residues. Germline lookup yields CDR1 SGHVS and CDR2 FNYEAQ. DNA for the CDR3: TGTGCCAGCAGCTTAGCCGGTGGCGGGAGCACCTACGAGCAGTACTTC. As protein: CASSLAGGGSTYEQYF.

This chain connects TRBV28 to TRBJ1-3; a weak D match, TRBD1 (5 bases). The CDR3 length is 15 residues. Trimming took off 3 bases at V and 0 bases at J, with 9 bases between the two ends. Looked up from germline, CDR1 is MDHEN and CDR2 is SYDVKM. The CDR3 is CASSLRGSSGNTIYF. Written as DNA, the CDR3 is TGTGCCAGCAGTTTGCGGGGGAGCTCTGGAAACACCATATATTTT.

This chain connects TRBV9 to TRBJ1-6; D gene ambiguous. V lost 0 bases and J lost 8, with 9 bases in between. Germline V gene lookup returns CDR1 SGDLS and CDR2 YYNGEE. CDR3 size: 14 residues. CDR3 region: CASSVDSFDSPLHF. The CDR3, as DNA: TGTGCCAGCAGCGTAGACAGCTTTGATTCACCCCTCCACTTT.

This sequence joins TRBV7-9 and TRBJ2-2; TRBD1 matches 7 bases. CDR3 length equals 14 residues. CDR1 SEHNR and CDR2 FQNEAQ come from the germline V gene (reference sequence). Trimming cost V 3 bases and J 7 bases; bases outside gene matches: 5. Here the CDR3 DNA reads TGTGCCAGCAGCTTGACACAGGGGTACGGGGAGCTGTTTTTT. Translating it yields CASSLTQGYGELFF.

Regarding this clone: A read error is likely, as this CDR3 ends without the conserved phenylalanine or tryptophan. The rearrangement links TRBV12-3 or TRBV12-4 to TRBJ2-7; possibly TRBD1 for D (6 bases). V lost 6 bases to trimming and J lost 0 bases, with 9 bases between them. This CDR3 region has 13 residues. CDR3 loop: CASSPDSSYEQYL. CDR3 DNA: TGTGCCAGCAGCCCGGACAGCTCCTACGAGCAGTACCTC.

The rearrangement links TRBV28 to TRBJ1-1, with 9 bases matching TRBD1. The junction had 8 bases not matched to a gene; V was cut back by 3 bases and J by 6 bases. The CDR3 is made up of 15 amino acids. Germline V CDR1 and CDR2: MDHEN, SYDVKM. DNA for the CDR3: TGTGCCAGCAGTTTGGTCGGGACAGGGAGGTCTGAAGCTTTCTTT. Its translation is CASSLVGTGRSEAFF.

The J gene is TRBJ2-7, the V gene TRBV12-3 or TRBV12-4, with 7 bases that match TRBD1. J was trimmed by 3 bases and V by 6 bases; bases with no gene match: 5. The CDR3 runs 13 residues. The DNA of the CDR3 is TGTGCCAGCAGCCCGGGACAGATCTACGAGCAGTACTTC. Translation: CASSPGQIYEQYF.